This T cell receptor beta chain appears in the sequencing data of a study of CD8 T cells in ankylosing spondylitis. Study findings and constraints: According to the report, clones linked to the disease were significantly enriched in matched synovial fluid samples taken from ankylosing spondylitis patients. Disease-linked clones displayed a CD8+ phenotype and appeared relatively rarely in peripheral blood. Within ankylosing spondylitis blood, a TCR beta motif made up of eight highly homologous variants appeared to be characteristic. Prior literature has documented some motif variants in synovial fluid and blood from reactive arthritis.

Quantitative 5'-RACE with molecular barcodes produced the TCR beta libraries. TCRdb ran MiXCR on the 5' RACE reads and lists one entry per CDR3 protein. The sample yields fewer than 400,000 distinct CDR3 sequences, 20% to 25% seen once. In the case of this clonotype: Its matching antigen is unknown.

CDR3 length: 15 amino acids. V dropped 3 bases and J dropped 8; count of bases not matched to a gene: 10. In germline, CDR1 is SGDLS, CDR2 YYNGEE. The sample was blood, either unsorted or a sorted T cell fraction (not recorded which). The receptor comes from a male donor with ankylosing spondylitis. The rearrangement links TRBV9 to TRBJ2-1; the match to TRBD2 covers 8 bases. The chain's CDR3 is CASSDVAGWVDEQFF. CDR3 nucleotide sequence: TGTGCCAGCAGCGACGTAGCGGGGTGGGTCGATGAGCAGTTCTTC. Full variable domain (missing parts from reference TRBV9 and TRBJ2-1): DSGVTQTPKHLITATGQRVTLRCSPRSGDLSVYWYQQSLDQGLQFLIQYYNGEERAKGNILERFSAQQFPDLHSELNLSSLELGDSALYFCASSDVAGWVDEQFFGPGTRLTVL.